Listed below are T cell receptor beta chains from one sample, sequenced in a study of T cell responses to AZD1222 COVID-19 vaccine. Using immunoSEQ multiplex PCR, the repertoire was profiled, and TCRdb retains in-frame clones only, with some absent. The profile shows 60,000 to 75,000 clones, around 82% of them singletons. The source was peripheral blood, collected 28 days after the second AZD1222 dose. The receptor source for this set is an adult who received the AZD1222 COVID-19 vaccine. The CDR3 runs from the conserved cysteine through the conserved F or W. A D gene is named only where the DNA matches it firmly. Clone size, where shown, is once, few, many, or a class for clones that have expanded.

V gene	D gene	J gene	clone size	CDR3 protein	CDR3 DNA
TRBV13	TRBD2	TRBJ2-2	.	CASSSGLAVLLNTGELFF	TGTGCCAGCAGCTCGGGACTAGCGGTATTATTGAACACCGGGGAGCTGTTTTTT
TRBV5-4	TRBD2	TRBJ2-5	.	CASSLVASGETQYF	TGTGCCAGCAGCTTGGTTGCTAGCGGGGAGACCCAGTACTTC
TRBV7-9	.	TRBJ2-4	.	CASSLKARTAGNKNIQYF	TGTGCCAGCAGCTTAAAAGCCAGGACCGCAGGGAACAAAAACATTCAGTACTTC
TRBV2	TRBD2	TRBJ2-1	.	CASSALTSGDHNEQFF	TGTGCCAGCAGTGCCCTGACTAGCGGGGATCACAATGAGCAGTTCTTC
TRBV6-2/TRBV6-3	.	TRBJ1-2	.	CASSFAWDYGYTF	TGTGCCAGCAGTTTCGCTTGGGACTATGGCTACACCTTC
TRBV5-6	TRBD2	TRBJ2-1	.	CASSRRGGNEQFF	TGTGCCAGCAGCCGGCGGGGGGGCAATGAGCAGTTCTTC
TRBV4-2	.	TRBJ1-5	.	CASSQGRGGDSNQPQHF	TGTGCCAGCAGCCAAGGTCGGGGGGGGGATAGCAATCAGCCCCAGCATTTT
TRBV10-3	.	TRBJ2-3	.	CAIQGILADTQYF	TGTGCCATCCAGGGGATTCTCGCAGATACGCAGTATTTT
TRBV4-1	.	TRBJ2-1	.	CASSHSGGQFF	TGCGCCAGCAGCCATAGCGGAGGGCAGTTCTTC
TRBV7-9	TRBD2	TRBJ2-5	.	CASKDGGARETQYF	TGTGCCAGCAAGGACGGGGGGGCCAGGGAGACCCAGTACTTC
TRBV5-4	.	TRBJ1-5	.	CASSLDGQPQHF	TGTGCCAGCAGCTTGGACGGTCAGCCCCAGCATTTT
TRBV28	.	TRBJ1-4	.	CASSFLGGGMREKLFF	TGTGCCAGCAGTTTTTTGGGGGGTGGAATGCGGGAAAAACTGTTTTTT
TRBV4-3	TRBD1	TRBJ1-1	.	CASSRTGQGARAFF	TGCGCCAGCAGCCGCACGGGACAGGGGGCGCGAGCTTTCTTT
TRBV2	.	TRBJ2-1	.	CASSVSYNEQFF	TGTGCCAGCAGTGTCAGCTACAATGAGCAGTTCTTC
TRBV10-3	TRBD2	TRBJ2-7	.	CAISEGVEGRGEQYF	TGTGCCATCAGTGAAGGAGTCGAGGGGAGGGGCGAGCAGTACTTC
TRBV11-2	.	TRBJ1-4	.	CASENLANEKLFF	TGTGCCAGCGAGAACTTGGCTAATGAAAAACTGTTTTTT
TRBV14	.	TRBJ1-6	.	CASSQGASVRGRSPLHF	TGTGCCAGCAGCCAAGGTGCTTCGGTTAGGGGTCGCTCACCCCTCCACTTT
TRBV6-1	.	TRBJ1-2	.	CASSEIGGYTF	TGTGCCAGCAGTGAGATTGGCGGCTACACCTTC
TRBV11-2	TRBD2	TRBJ2-1	.	CASSLAGGAWLNEQFF	TGTGCCAGCAGCTTAGCGGGAGGTGCCTGGTTGAATGAGCAGTTCTTC
TRBV6-5	.	TRBJ2-3	.	CASSHGTTQYF	TGTGCCAGCAGTCACGGGACTACGCAGTATTTT
TRBV19	.	TRBJ1-1	.	CASSTERQGTEAFF	TGTGCCAGTAGTACTGAGAGGCAGGGGACTGAAGCTTTCTTT
TRBV29-1	.	TRBJ1-1	.	CSGRVATEAFF	TGCAGCGGCAGGGTTGCCACTGAAGCTTTCTTT
TRBV28	.	TRBJ1-2	.	CASKAGNYGYTF	TGTGCCAGCAAGGCGGGGAACTATGGCTACACCTTC
TRBV19	TRBD1	TRBJ1-5	.	CASSLQGGNQPQHF	TGTGCCAGTAGTTTACAGGGGGGCAATCAGCCCCAGCATTTT
TRBV7-9	.	TRBJ2-1	.	CASSLEATRWRIFF	TGTGCCAGCAGCTTAGAGGCTACTCGTTGGAGGATCTTCTTC
TRBV27	TRBD1	TRBJ1-2	.	CASSVLGQGTNYGYTF	TGTGCCAGCAGTGTACTGGGACAGGGCACTAACTATGGCTACACCTTC
TRBV14	.	TRBJ2-3	once	CASSQDRWGTDTQYF	TGTGCCAGCAGCCAAGATCGGTGGGGGACAGATACGCAGTATTTT